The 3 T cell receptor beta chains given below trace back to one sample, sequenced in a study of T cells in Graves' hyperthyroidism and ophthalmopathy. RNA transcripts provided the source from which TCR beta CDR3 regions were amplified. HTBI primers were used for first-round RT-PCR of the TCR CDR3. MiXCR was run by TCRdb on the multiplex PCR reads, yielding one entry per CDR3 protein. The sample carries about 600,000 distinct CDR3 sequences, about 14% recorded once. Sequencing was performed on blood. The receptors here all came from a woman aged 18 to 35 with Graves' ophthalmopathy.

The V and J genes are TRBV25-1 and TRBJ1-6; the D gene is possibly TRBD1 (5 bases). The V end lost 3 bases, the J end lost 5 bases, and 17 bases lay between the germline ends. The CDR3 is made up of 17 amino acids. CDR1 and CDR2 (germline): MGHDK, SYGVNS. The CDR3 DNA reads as TGTGCCAGCAGTGATCCAAACCCGGGACGGGATAATTCACCCCTCCACTTT. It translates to CASSDPNPGRDNSPLHF.

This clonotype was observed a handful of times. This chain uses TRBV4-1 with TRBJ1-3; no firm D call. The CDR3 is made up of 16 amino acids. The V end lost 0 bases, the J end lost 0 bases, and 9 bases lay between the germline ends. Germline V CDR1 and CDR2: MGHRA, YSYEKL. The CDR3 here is CASSQDGRVSGNTIYF. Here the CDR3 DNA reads TGCGCCAGCAGCCAAGATGGGCGGGTCTCTGGAAACACCATATATTTT.

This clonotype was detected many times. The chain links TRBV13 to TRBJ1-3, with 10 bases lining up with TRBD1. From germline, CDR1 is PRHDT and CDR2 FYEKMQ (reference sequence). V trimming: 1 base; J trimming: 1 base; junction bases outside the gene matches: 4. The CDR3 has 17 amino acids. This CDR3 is CASSLEGDRGSGNTIYF. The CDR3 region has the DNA TGTGCCAGCAGCTTAGAAGGGGACAGGGGATCTGGAAACACCATATATTTT. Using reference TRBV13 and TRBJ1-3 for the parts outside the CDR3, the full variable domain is AAGVIQSPRHLIKEKRETATLKCYPIPRHDTVYWYQQGPGQDPQFLISFYEKMQSDKGSIPDRFSAQQFSDYHSELNMSSLELGDSALYFCASSLEGDRGSGNTIYFGEGSWLTVV.